This T cell receptor beta chain came from a study of identical twins (dated by TCRdb to 2016 to 2017). A note on the overall study: TCR alpha and beta repertoires from monozygotic twins, unrelated adults of various ages and cord blood were deep-sequenced to test whether fetal clonotypes persist. To rule out contamination, the twin experiments were replicated at different times with different library preparation protocols. General study outcomes and caveats: Recombination models systematically underestimated out-of-frame TCR alpha sharing in monozygotic twins but agreed with sharing between unrelated individuals. Invariant T cells such as MAIT and iNKT could partly confound zero-insertion analyses, though diverse VJ usage argued against this for most clonotypes. Because the same donors could not be followed over many years, conclusions were based on cross-sectional statistical analysis. Fewer insertions were carried by abundant cord blood beta clonotypes; a weaker similar trend was observed in young adult naive repertoires, while no such trend was observed in memory repertoires. Out-of-frame TCR alpha sequences shared between twins showed an excess of low generation-probability sequences compared with coincidental sharing between unrelated individuals. A weaker excess of twin sharing was found in beta out-of-frame sequences because the signal-to-noise ratio was lowered by fewer shared sequences.

Libraries were prepared through 5' RACE. The sequencer was an Illumina HiSeq 2000. Template switching introduced a universal primer binding site; the final cDNA contained a unique molecular identifier, enabling accurate counting of TCR cDNA molecules. First-strand cDNA for TCR alpha and beta chains was synthesized from specific primers in the conserved constant-segment region. Each cDNA library was double barcoded, with a SMART-Mk sample barcode plus Illumina barcodes, to control for contamination. TruSeq adapter sequences and Illumina sample barcodes were added in two successive PCR steps. The TCR alpha and beta cDNA libraries were sequenced on the Illumina HiSeq platform using custom primers. The original pipeline was this. Raw reads were processed with MiGEC to extract unique molecular identifiers, and MiXCR was used to determine CDR3 positions. Recombination models were inferred per individual with the repgenHMM and IGoR tools using an EM algorithm. Shared clonotype analysis was performed with the tcR package in R, normalizing sharing by the product of cloneset sizes. To study raw recombination without the effects of thymic and clonal selection, out-of-frame nonproductive sequences were analyzed. TCRdb took the public reads, trimmed them with fastp at Q25, ran MiXCR for clone calling and kept in-frame beta chains. Duplicate CDR3 protein sequences are folded into a single record with the most common DNA and genes. The V and J calls reflect TCRdb's pipeline rather than the authors' work. This sample has about 660,000 distinct CDR3 sequences in its table, and over 8.5% of those were observed once. The ten top clones hold 0.8% to 1% of the sample.

A remark on this clonotype: This clone's antigen is unknown. No base qualities exist here, and no much larger clone lies one base off it.

Per the germline V gene, SGHRS is the CDR1 and YFSETQ is the CDR2. The CDR3, from cysteine to phenylalanine, totals 16 residues. Only CDR3 DNA is held: 48 bases, read in frame from base 1. Compared with germline, V lacks 0 bases and J lacks 2 bases; bases without a gene match: 6. Only healthy Caucasian donors were included. The twin cohort consisted of three pairs of female monozygotic twins, all aged roughly 18 to 30 years. Peripheral blood mononuclear cells were the source from which RNA for the TCR libraries was isolated. The data were also submitted as part of a second study, on yellow fever vaccine responses in identical twins. The second study reports: The T cell response to vaccination in identical twins was reported by the authors to appear partly convergent and partly personalized. In the study, vaccine-responding T cell clones were precisely tracked in identical twins.

The rearranged segments are TRBV5-1 and TRBJ2-3, and TRBD2 matches 7 of the central bases. The origin of this receptor is a woman between 18 and 29 years old in good health. Input material: PBMCs. The CDR3 is CASSLEPAGLTDTQYF. The DNA sequence is as follows: TGCGCCAGCAGCTTGGAGCCAGCGGGGCTCACAGATACGCAGTATTTT.